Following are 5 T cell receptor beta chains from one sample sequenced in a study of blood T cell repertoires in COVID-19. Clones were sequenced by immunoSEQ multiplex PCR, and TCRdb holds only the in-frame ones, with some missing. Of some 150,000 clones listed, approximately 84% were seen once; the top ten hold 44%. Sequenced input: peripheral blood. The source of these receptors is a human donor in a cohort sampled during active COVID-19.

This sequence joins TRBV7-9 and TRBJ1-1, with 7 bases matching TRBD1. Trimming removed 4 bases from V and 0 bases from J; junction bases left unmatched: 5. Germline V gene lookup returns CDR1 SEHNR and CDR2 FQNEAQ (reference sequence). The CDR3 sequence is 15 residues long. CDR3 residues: CASSSSGTVNTEAFF. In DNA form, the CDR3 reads TGTGCCAGCAGCTCCTCCGGGACAGTGAACACTGAAGCTTTCTTT.

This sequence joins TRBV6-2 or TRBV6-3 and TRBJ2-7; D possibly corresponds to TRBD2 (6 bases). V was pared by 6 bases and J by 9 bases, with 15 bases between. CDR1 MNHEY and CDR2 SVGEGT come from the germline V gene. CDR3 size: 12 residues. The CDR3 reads CASSNPGLRQYV. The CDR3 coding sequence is TGTGCCAGCAGCAACCCGGGACTGAGGCAGTACGTC.

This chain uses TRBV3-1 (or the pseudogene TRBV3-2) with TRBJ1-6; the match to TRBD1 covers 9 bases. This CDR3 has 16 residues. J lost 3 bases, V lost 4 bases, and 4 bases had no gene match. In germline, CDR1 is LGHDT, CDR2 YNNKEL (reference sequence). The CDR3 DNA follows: TGTGCCAGCAGCCCCATGGACAGGGGCTATAATTCACCCCTCCACTTT. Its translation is CASSPMDRGYNSPLHF.

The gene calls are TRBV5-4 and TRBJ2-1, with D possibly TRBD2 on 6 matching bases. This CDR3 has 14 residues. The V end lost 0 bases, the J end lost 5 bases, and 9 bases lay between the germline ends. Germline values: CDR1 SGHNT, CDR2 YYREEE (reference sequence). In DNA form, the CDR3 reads TGTGCCAGCAGCTTGGGGGACTTCCACAATGAGCAGTTCTTC. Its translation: CASSLGDFHNEQFF.

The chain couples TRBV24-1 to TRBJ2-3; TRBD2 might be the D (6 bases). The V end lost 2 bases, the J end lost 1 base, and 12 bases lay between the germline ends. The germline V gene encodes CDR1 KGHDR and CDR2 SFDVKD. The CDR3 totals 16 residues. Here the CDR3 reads CATSDSTRGGTDTQYF. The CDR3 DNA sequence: TGTGCCACCAGTGATTCGACGCGGGGAGGCACAGATACGCAGTATTTT.